The 15 T cell receptor beta chains below all came from one sample that was sequenced in a study of regulatory T cells in long-lasting Graves disease. Time point meaning: persistent/refractory GD, antithyroid drugs over 5 years with positive TRAb. Isolated PBMC RNA provided the starting material for the TCR library. With iRepertoire HTBI primers and Arm-PCR of CDR3 regions, TCR beta libraries were built. TCRdb ran MiXCR on the multiplex PCR reads and lists one entry per CDR3 protein. The table shows under 500,000 distinct CDR3 sequences, with less than 25% occurring only once. Sequencing used peripheral blood mononuclear cells (PBMCs), obtained when the disease was refractory, from a patient treated with antithyroid drugs. These TCRs come from a female donor with Graves disease.

In its sample, this clonotype was seen many times. The chain has TRBV30 and TRBJ1-5; D remains unclear. Trimming pared 0 bases from V and 2 bases from J, leaving 2 bases between. Germline CDR1 reads GTSNPN; CDR2 reads SVGIG (reference sequence). The CDR3 runs 12 residues. The CDR3 reads CAWSVGNQPQHF. CDR3 DNA: TGTGCCTGGAGTGTGGGCAATCAGCCCCAGCATTTT.

Details on this clonotype: This may be a read error: a much more frequent sequence differs by one nucleotide. The chain combines TRBV2 with TRBJ1-1, with D possibly matching TRBD1 (5 bases). This CDR3 contains 13 residues. Trimming took 10 bases from V and 7 from J, leaving 19 bases between them. CDR1 and CDR2 (germline): SNHLY, FYNNEI. The CDR3 nucleotides are TGTGCCACCGAAACCGGGGCAGACTATGAAGCTTTCTTT. Amino acid sequence: CATETGADYEAFF.

The CDR3 DNA follows: TGTGCCAGCTCACCAGGAATGCGAGCCTACGAGCAGTACTTC. This sequence encodes CASSPGMRAYEQYF. This rearrangement joins TRBV18 to TRBJ2-7; no definite D call. The CDR3 is 14 amino acids. Per germline, CDR1 KGHSH and CDR2 LQKENI. V lost 2 bases and J lost 2, with 10 bases in between.

The chain recombines TRBV5-1 with TRBJ2-2, with 9 bases lining up with TRBD1. The CDR3 consists of 17 residues. Germline V lookup: CDR1 SGHRS, CDR2 YFSETQ. V lost 0 bases and J lost 3; bases outside the gene matches: 6. The CDR3 bases are TGCGCCAGCAGCTTGGCCGGGACAGGGAAGGACACCGGGGAGCTGTTTTTT. It yields the protein CASSLAGTGKDTGELFF.

Details on this clonotype: The conserved phenylalanine or tryptophan normally closing the CDR3 is absent here, so this likely arose from a read error. The chain uses TRBV30 and TRBJ2-5, with a tentative D call TRBD1 (5 bases). This CDR3 comprises 14 residues. V was trimmed by 0 bases and J by 5 bases, leaving 13 bases between them. The germline CDR1 and CDR2 sequences are GTSNPN and SVGIG (reference sequence). This CDR3 reads CAWSVMQGTETQYL. In DNA, the CDR3 is TGTGCCTGGAGTGTGATGCAGGGAACGGAGACCCAGTACCTC.

The chain recombines TRBV9 with TRBJ1-1; D gene ambiguous. CDR3 length: 16 amino acids. V was clipped by 4 bases and J by 2 bases, with 18 bases between them. The V gene's germline CDR1 is SGDLS and CDR2 YYNGEE. CDR3 sequence (DNA): TGTGCCAGCAGCATAGCCGCCGCGACCTCAAACACTGAAGCTTTCTTT. Protein: CASSIAAATSNTEAFF.

This clonotype was observed at least ten times. The gene calls are TRBV6-1 and TRBJ2-5; D not certain. This CDR3 has 15 amino acids. Trimming took off 6 bases at V and 2 bases at J, with 16 bases between the two ends. From germline, CDR1 is MNHNS and CDR2 SASEGT. This chain's CDR3 is CASRRLGSSQETQYF. The CDR3 nucleotides read TGTGCCAGCAGGCGTCTGGGGTCCTCACAAGAGACCCAGTACTTC.

This clonotype was seen a few times. The chain employs TRBV15 and TRBJ2-1; TRBD2 matches 11 bases. The CDR3 consists of 16 residues. Germline CDR1 reads LNHNV; CDR2 reads YYDKDF (reference sequence). Trimming cost V 0 bases and J 4 bases; bases outside gene matches: 2. CDR3 sequence: CATSRDLAGGYNEQFF. DNA for the CDR3: TGTGCCACCAGCAGAGATCTAGCGGGAGGTTACAATGAGCAGTTCTTC.

This clonotype was seen a few times. V is TRBV9 and J is TRBJ1-2; the D is unclear. This CDR3 contains 15 residues. The V end lost 4 bases, the J end lost 7 bases, and 20 bases lay between the germline ends. Germline values: CDR1 SGDLS, CDR2 YYNGEE. CDR3 DNA sequence: TGTGCCAGCAGCCAACAAATCCGCGGGGAGGCTGGCTACACCTTC. Protein: CASSQQIRGEAGYTF.

This clonotype was detected a few times. This chain uses TRBV20-1 with TRBJ2-2; either TRBD1 or TRBD2 may supply D (6 bases each). CDR1 DFQATT and CDR2 SNEGSKA come from the germline V gene (reference sequence). Trimming cost V 6 bases and J 5 bases, with 16 bases left between them. CDR3 size: 14 residues. The CDR3 coding sequence is TGCAGTGCCCCTGGGGGGCGCCGGACCGGGGAGCTGTTTTTT. Its protein is CSAPGGRRTGELFF.

As DNA, the CDR3 is TGTGCCAGCAGGGCGGGGAGCGGGAGGGATTACAATGAGCAGTTCTTC. This codes for CASRAGSGRDYNEQFF. The chain carries TRBV12-3 or TRBV12-4 and TRBJ2-1; 10 bases are shared with TRBD2. After removal of 6 bases from V and 4 bases from J, the junction contained 9 bases not matched to a gene. The CDR3 runs 16 residues.

CDR3 residues: CASGLVGSETQYF. Written as DNA, the CDR3 is TGTGCTAGTGGTTTGGTGGGCTCAGAGACCCAGTACTTC. The chain employs TRBV12-5 and TRBJ2-5; no firm D call. The CDR3 consists of 13 residues. Germline loops: CDR1 LGHNT, CDR2 FRNRAP. V shed 0 bases and J shed 4 bases, with 6 bases lying between them.

This chain joins TRBV6-5 and TRBJ2-5, with no clear D. CDR1 and CDR2 from the germline V gene are MNHEY and SVGAGI. There are 13 residues in the CDR3. Trimming took 2 bases from V and 7 from J, leaving 11 bases between them. In DNA, the CDR3 is TGTGCCAGCAGTTACGAGTTAGTAGGGACCCAGTACTTC. It codes for CASSYELVGTQYF.

This clonotype has just a few counts. The V and J genes are TRBV20-1 and TRBJ2-2; tentatively, D is TRBD2 (7 bases). V was pared by 6 bases and J by 7 bases, with 21 bases between. The CDR3 consists of 15 residues. Germline V lookup: CDR1 DFQATT, CDR2 SNEGSKA (reference sequence). The CDR3 region is CSAGGGGSLIGELFF. The DNA for the CDR3 is TGCAGTGCGGGGGGGGGCGGGAGTCTAATCGGGGAGCTGTTTTTT.

V usage is TRBV19 and J usage is TRBJ2-7, with unresolved D. Germline V gene sequence: CDR1 LNHDA, CDR2 SQIVND (reference sequence). Trimming took 2 bases from V and 3 from J, leaving 8 bases between them. There are 13 residues in the CDR3. Written as DNA, the CDR3 is TGTGCCAGTAGTATACAGACGGGCTACGAGCAGTACTTC. The encoded protein is CASSIQTGYEQYF.